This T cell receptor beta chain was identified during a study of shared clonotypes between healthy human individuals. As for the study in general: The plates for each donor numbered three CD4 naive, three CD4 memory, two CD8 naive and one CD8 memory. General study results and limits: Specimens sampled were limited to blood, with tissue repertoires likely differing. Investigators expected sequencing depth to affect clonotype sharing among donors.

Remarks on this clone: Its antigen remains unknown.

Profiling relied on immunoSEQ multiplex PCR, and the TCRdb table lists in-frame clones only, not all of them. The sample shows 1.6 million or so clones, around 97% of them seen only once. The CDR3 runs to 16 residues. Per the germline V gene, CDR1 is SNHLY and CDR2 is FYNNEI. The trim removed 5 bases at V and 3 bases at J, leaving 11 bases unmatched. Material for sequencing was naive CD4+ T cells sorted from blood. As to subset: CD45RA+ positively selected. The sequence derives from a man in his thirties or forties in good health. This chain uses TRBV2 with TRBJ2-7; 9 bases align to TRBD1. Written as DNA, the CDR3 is TGTGCCAGCAGTATCGGACAGGGGTTAAAGGGCTACGAGCAGTACTTC. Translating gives CASSIGQGLKGYEQYF.